Presented here are 15 T cell receptor beta chains from one specimen sequenced in a study of human T cells and chemical hapten exposure (dated by TCRdb to the early 2020s). The time point label for this specimen denotes: patch test 2, 6 weeks after DPC sensitization. The intended sense of this specimen's treatment or condition label: therapeutic diphenylcyclopropenone sensitization with weekly scalp DPC. The library came from RACE. The instrument was a NextSeq 500. The public sequencing data were trimmed at Q25 with fastp and processed into clonotypes with MiXCR by TCRdb, which kept only in-frame beta chains. Each CDR3 protein appears once, grouped with its most common genes and DNA. For this sample there are over 130,000 distinct CDR3 sequences; around 11% appear just once. More than 1.1% of the sample rests with the top ten. This material consisted of whole blood, taken in connection with sensitization to the hapten diphenylcyclopropenone (DPC). These receptors originate from a woman between 50 and 59 years old with alopecia areata. Some clones in this sample may be carry-over from other donors' samples.

The chain combines TRBV27 with TRBJ2-2, with 7 bases lining up with TRBD1. Germline CDR1 and CDR2: MNHEY and SMNVEV (reference sequence). J gave up 0 bases and V 10 bases, and 5 bases lay outside the gene matches. The CDR3 loop spans 14 amino acids. The CDR3 loop reads CAKRGQPNTGELFF. CDR3 nucleotide sequence: TGTGCCAAACGGGGACAGCCGAACACCGGGGAGCTGTTTTTT.

V usage is TRBV11-2 and J usage is TRBJ1-4; 10 bases agree with TRBD1. The germline V gene has CDR1 SGHAT and CDR2 FQNNGV. The CDR3 runs 16 residues. V lost 3 bases, J lost 8 bases, and 9 bases stayed unmatched. The CDR3 loop reads CASSFRQGAEGEKLFF. In DNA, the CDR3 is TGTGCCAGCAGCTTTCGACAGGGGGCAGAAGGGGAAAAACTGTTTTTT.

The V gene is TRBV6-5, the J gene TRBJ1-1, with D perhaps TRBD1 (6 bases). Germline values: CDR1 MNHEY, CDR2 SVGAGI. The CDR3 loop spans 16 amino acids. The V gene lost 0 bases and the J gene lost 0 bases, with 11 bases spanning the gap. CDR3 loop: CASSYSTGPMNTEAFF. The CDR3 DNA reads TGTGCCAGCAGTTACTCGACAGGCCCCATGAACACTGAAGCTTTCTTT.

This clonotype occurred many times. The chain combines TRBV19 with TRBJ2-1; D is perhaps TRBD2 (5 bases). Germline V gene data show CDR1 as LNHDA and CDR2 as SQIVND (reference sequence). The CDR3 covers 16 residues. V was shortened by 5 bases and J by 7 bases, with 21 bases between the two germline ends. CDR3 nucleotide sequence: TGTGCCAGTAGTTCCCTTGAGGGCCTCTGGGTAAATGAGCAGTTCTTC. Encoded protein: CASSSLEGLWVNEQFF. Based on the CDR3 plus reference TRBV19 and TRBJ2-1, the full variable domain is DGGITQSPKYLFRKEGQNVTLSCEQNLNHDAMYWYRQDPGQGLRLIYYSQIVNDFQKGDIAEGYSVSREKKESFPLTVTSAQKNPTAFYLCASSSLEGLWVNEQFFGPGTRLTVL.

In nucleotides, the CDR3 is TGTGCCAGCAGCCAAGGGCGGGCCGAGTTTGCTGAGCAGTTCTTC. Residues: CASSQGRAEFAEQFF. V usage is TRBV3-1 and J usage is TRBJ2-1, with a tentative D call TRBD2 (5 bases). Germline V lookup: CDR1 LGHDT, CDR2 YNNKEL (reference sequence). The CDR3 extends over 15 amino acids. The germline V and J ends were trimmed by 1 base and 9 bases, with 16 bases remaining between them.

The V and J genes are TRBV7-3 and TRBJ2-1; the match to TRBD2 covers 8 bases. The junction had 10 bases not matched to a gene; V was cut back by 0 bases and J by 9 bases. CDR3 length: 16 amino acids. Germline CDR1 SGHTA, CDR2 FQGTGA. The CDR3 here is CASSLTSGAGVGEQFF. The CDR3 DNA is TGTGCCAGCAGCTTAACGAGTGGAGCGGGAGTAGGTGAGCAGTTCTTC.

There are a few counts of this clonotype. The chain is built from TRBV7-9 and TRBJ2-3, with 7 bases that match TRBD1. The CDR3 spans 16 residues. With V trimmed by 5 bases and J by 2 bases, 10 bases remained unmatched. Per germline, CDR1 SEHNR and CDR2 FQNEAQ (reference sequence). The CDR3 here is CASSHRQGTNTDTQYF. The CDR3 bases are TGTGCCAGCAGCCACCGACAGGGAACCAACACAGATACGCAGTATTTT.

This clonotype was seen only a few times. The V and J genes are TRBV27 and TRBJ2-2; D is perhaps TRBD1 (6 bases). Between the trimmed V and J ends, which lost 9 bases and 0 bases, there was a span of 14 bases. The CDR3 consists of 15 residues. Germline CDR1 MNHEY, CDR2 SMNVEV (reference sequence). The CDR3 reads CASRRDTANTGELFF. DNA for the CDR3: TGTGCCAGTAGAAGGGACACAGCGAACACCGGGGAGCTGTTTTTT.

In the case of this clonotype: At one end, the junction sequence differs from germline, possibly due to a read error. The chain carries TRBV29-1 and TRBJ2-5, with 15 bases fitting TRBD2. The CDR3 consists of 11 residues. CDR1 is SQVTM, CDR2 ANQGSEA, per germline. CDR3 bases: TGCAGCGTCGGACTAGCGGGAGGGCCGGAATTC. Encoded protein: CSVGLAGGPEF. Combining the CDR3 with reference TRBV29-1 and TRBJ2-5 gives the whole variable domain SAVISQKPSRDICQRGTSLTIQCQVDSQVTMMFWYRQQPGQSLTLIATANQGSEATYESGFVIDKFPISRPNLTFSTLTVSNMSPEDSSIYLCSVGLAGGPEFGPGTRLLVL.

The chain recombines TRBV29-1 with TRBJ2-7, with 10 nucleotides matching TRBD2. J was trimmed by 5 bases and V by 5 bases; bases with no gene match: 9. The CDR3 is 14 residues long. Germline V gene lookup returns CDR1 SQVTM and CDR2 ANQGSEA. The CDR3 reads CSVSRLAGENEQYF. Written as DNA, the CDR3 is TGCAGCGTTAGTAGGCTAGCGGGAGAAAACGAGCAGTACTTC.

The chain is built from TRBV4-1 and TRBJ2-1; 16 bases align to TRBD2. CDR1 is MGHRA, CDR2 YSYEKL, per germline. V lost 0 bases and J lost 8; bases outside the gene matches: 4. CDR3 length: 17 residues. CDR3 coding DNA: TGCGCCAGCAGCCAAGAGGGACTAGCGGGAGGGGTCCATGAGCAGTTCTTC. Protein product: CASSQEGLAGGVHEQFF.

Ten or more counts support this clonotype. The rearrangement uses TRBV6-5 and TRBJ2-7; possibly TRBD2 for D (5 bases). This CDR3 is built from 12 residues. With 4 bases removed from V and 6 bases from J, the gap between germline ends came to 10 bases. Per the germline V gene, CDR1 is MNHEY and CDR2 is SVGAGI. In DNA, the CDR3 is TGTGCCAGCAGTTTCGGACGGGGCGAGCAGTACTTC. The encoded protein is CASSFGRGEQYF.

The rearrangement joins TRBV28 to TRBJ2-3; 8 positions agree with TRBD2. The ends lost 6 bases at V and 2 bases at J; junction bases unmatched: 10. Germline assignment: CDR1 MDHEN and CDR2 SYDVKM. The CDR3 totals 16 residues. The CDR3 loop reads CASSSTSGSATDTQYF. DNA of the CDR3: TGTGCCAGCAGCTCGACGAGCGGGAGTGCCACAGATACGCAGTATTTT.

This clonotype appeared a few times. The genes are TRBV7-2 and TRBJ1-5, with a weak D call TRBD1 (6 bases). Germline lookup yields CDR1 SGHTA and CDR2 FQGNSA. The CDR3 loop spans 15 amino acids. The V and J ends lost 3 bases and 2 bases respectively, with 11 bases between them. DNA for the CDR3: TGTGCCAGCAGCTTCACAGGGATAGGCAATCAGCCCCAGCATTTT. Translated, it gives CASSFTGIGNQPQHF.

On this clonotype itself: A read error is possible here, since a much larger clone lies one base away. The V gene is TRBV30, the J gene TRBJ1-6, with D possibly being TRBD1 (5 bases). There are 13 residues in the CDR3. Germline V gene sequence: CDR1 GTSNPN, CDR2 SVGIG (reference sequence). CDR3 residues: CAWSPGTRSPLLF. The CDR3 nucleotides read TGTGCCTGGAGTCCAGGGACTCGATCACCCCTCCTCTTT.